The 31 T cell receptor beta chains presented below share a single source sample, sequenced in a study of OX40 agonist ivuxolimab in advanced cancers. The protocol was immunoSEQ multiplex PCR, while the TCRdb copy is restricted to in-frame clones and leaves out a portion. The table lists 31,000 or so clones, 75% to 85% of them singletons. The sequencing here drew on CD4+ or CD8+ T cells sorted from blood, taken in a trial of the OX40 agonist ivuxolimab. The receptors derive from an adult with an advanced solid tumor such as melanoma, head and neck, liver or kidney cancer.

The chain joins TRBV7-9 to TRBJ1-6; D unclear. Trimming took off 2 bases at V and 6 bases at J, with 11 bases between the two ends. Germline lookup yields CDR1 SEHNR and CDR2 FQNEAQ (reference sequence). There are 15 residues in the CDR3. In DNA, the CDR3 is TGTGCCAGCAGCTTACGGACCGGCGGTAATTCACCCCTCCACTTT. As protein: CASSLRTGGNSPLHF.

The genes are TRBV9 and TRBJ2-1; 8 bases are a match to TRBD2. The CDR3 sequence is 15 residues long. CDR1 SGDLS and CDR2 YYNGEE come from the germline V gene. After removal of 0 bases from V and 3 bases from J, the junction contained 2 bases not matched to a gene. CDR3 protein: CASSVDSGNYNEQFF. For the CDR3, the DNA is TGTGCCAGCAGCGTAGATAGCGGGAACTACAATGAGCAGTTCTTC. The full variable domain, with the rest looked up from reference TRBV9 and TRBJ2-1, is DSGVTQTPKHLITATGQRVTLRCSPRSGDLSVYWYQQSLDQGLQFLIQYYNGEERAKGNILERFSAQQFPDLHSELNLSSLELGDSALYFCASSVDSGNYNEQFFGPGTRLTVL.

The genes are TRBV5-1 and TRBJ2-1, with 7 bases identical to TRBD2. J was trimmed by 2 bases and V by 5 bases; bases with no gene match: 10. Germline V gene sequence: CDR1 SGHRS, CDR2 YFSETQ. CDR3 length: 16 amino acids. The CDR3 region has the DNA TGCGCCAGCAGGGGGTCTAGCGGCCAGACCTACAATGAGCAGTTCTTC. It codes for CASRGSSGQTYNEQFF. The complete variable domain, with remaining parts taken from reference TRBV5-1 and TRBJ2-1, reads KAGVTQTPRYLIKTRGQQVTLSCSPISGHRSVSWYQQTPGQGLQFLFEYFSETQRNKGNFPGRFSGRQFSNSRSEMNVSTLELGDSALYLCASRGSSGQTYNEQFFGPGTRLTVL.

The chain carries TRBV7-3 and TRBJ1-1; D unresolved. V was pared by 0 bases and J by 1 base, with 3 bases between. This CDR3 has 13 residues. The germline gives CDR1 SGHTA, CDR2 FQGTGA. CDR3 sequence (DNA): TGTGCCAGCAGCTTAACCCGGAACACTGAAGCTTTCTTT. It yields the protein CASSLTRNTEAFF.

This chain links TRBV2 with TRBJ1-2; D gene unclear. Per the germline V gene, CDR1 is SNHLY and CDR2 is FYNNEI. The CDR3 is 15 residues long. Trimming cost V 3 bases and J 7 bases, with 18 bases left between them. The CDR3 DNA is TGTGCCAGCAGTGATATTAGTGTGGCTGGAGGTGGCTACACCTTC. Translation gives CASSDISVAGGGYTF.

The gene calls are TRBV7-2 and TRBJ2-1, with 14 nucleotides matching TRBD2. The CDR3 totals 14 residues. V lost 2 bases to trimming and J lost 10 bases; unmatched junction nucleotides: 1. Germline V gene lookup returns CDR1 SGHTA and CDR2 FQGNSA. Here the CDR3 reads CASSLRTSGGEQFF. In nucleotides, the CDR3 is TGTGCCAGCAGCTTACGGACTAGCGGGGGGGAGCAGTTCTTC.

V and J are TRBV6-6 and TRBJ1-1, with a tentative D call TRBD1 (6 bases). The germline V gene has CDR1 MNHNY and CDR2 SVGAGI (reference sequence). V was pared by 2 bases and J by 5 bases, with 12 bases between. The CDR3 consists of 14 residues. This CDR3 is CASSYNGGRTEAFF. DNA of the CDR3: TGTGCCAGCAGTTACAATGGGGGGCGTACTGAAGCTTTCTTT.

This clone was detected once. This chain joins TRBV11-3 and TRBJ2-1; D unresolved. There are 15 residues in the CDR3. V was pared by 1 base and J by 0 bases, with 7 bases between. Per the germline V gene, CDR1 is SGHNT and CDR2 is YENEEA. The CDR3 loop is CASSLVASSYNEQFF. As DNA, the CDR3 is TGTGCCAGCAGCTTAGTTGCTAGCTCCTACAATGAGCAGTTCTTC.

CDR3 bases: TGTGCCACCAGCAGAGATCCAGATACGCAGTATTTT. Its protein product is CATSRDPDTQYF. This chain joins TRBV15 and TRBJ2-3; D is ambiguous. CDR3 size: 12 residues. V dropped 0 bases and J dropped 4 bases, with 2 bases sitting between them. CDR1 LNHNV and CDR2 YYDKDF come from the germline V gene (reference sequence).

The V gene is TRBV6-6, the J gene TRBJ2-2, with no clear D. The CDR3 is 12 amino acids. Per germline, CDR1 MNHNY and CDR2 SVGAGI (reference sequence). Trimming stripped 11 bases from V and 1 base from J, with 8 bases between. Here the CDR3 DNA reads TGTGCCGGTGGTGGGAACACCGGGGAGCTGTTTTTT. This sequence encodes CAGGGNTGELFF.

This sequence joins TRBV6-5 and TRBJ2-7; D may be TRBD1 or TRBD2 (5 bases each). This CDR3 has 11 amino acids. Germline CDR1 reads MNHEY; CDR2 reads SVGAGI. CDR3 in amino acids: CASSQPGPPVV. CDR3 sequence (DNA): TGTGCCAGCAGTCAACCGGGACCGCCGGTAGTC.

The V and J genes are TRBV20-1 and TRBJ1-2; weak D call: TRBD1 (5 bases). CDR1 and CDR2 (germline): DFQATT, SNEGSKA (reference sequence). V lost 5 bases to trimming and J lost 9 bases, with 13 bases between them. The CDR3 covers 11 residues. The CDR3 coding sequence is TGCAGTGCTGGGACCTCCCGGAGCTACACCTTC. Translated: CSAGTSRSYTF.

The gene calls are TRBV7-9 and TRBJ1-2; D ambiguous. Per the germline V gene, CDR1 is SEHNR and CDR2 is FQNEAQ (reference sequence). Trimming cost V 1 base and J 14 bases, with 8 bases left between them. The CDR3 runs to 10 residues. CDR3 region: CASSLETVTF. CDR3 nucleotide sequence: TGTGCCAGCAGCTTAGAGACGGTAACCTTC.

This chain joins TRBV19 and TRBJ2-1; possibly TRBD2 for D (7 bases). This CDR3 comprises 15 residues. Germline V gene data show CDR1 as LNHDA and CDR2 as SQIVND (reference sequence). The V gene lost 6 bases and the J gene lost 5 bases, with 17 bases spanning the gap. This CDR3 is CASSLGGALNNEQFF. The CDR3 coding sequence is TGTGCCAGTAGCCTGGGGGGGGCATTAAACAATGAGCAGTTCTTC. The variable domain in full, with the rest retrieved from reference TRBV19 and TRBJ2-1, is DGGITQSPKYLFRKEGQNVTLSCEQNLNHDAMYWYRQDPGQGLRLIYYSQIVNDFQKGDIAEGYSVSREKKESFPLTVTSAQKNPTAFYLCASSLGGALNNEQFFGPGTRLTVL.

This chain connects TRBV9 to TRBJ1-1; tentatively, D is TRBD1 (6 bases). Germline V CDR1 and CDR2: SGDLS, YYNGEE. The ends were cut back, 0 bases at V and 4 bases at J, with 7 bases in the middle. The CDR3 is 13 residues long. The CDR3 loop reads CASSVEGGTEAFF. The CDR3 bases are TGTGCCAGCAGCGTAGAGGGGGGCACTGAAGCTTTCTTT.

The chain combines TRBV18 with TRBJ2-3, with 7 positions matching TRBD2. Germline CDR1 is KGHSH and CDR2 is LQKENI. The CDR3 length is 15 residues. The V and J ends lost 0 bases and 4 bases, in that order; junction bases with no gene match: 4. CDR3 coding DNA: TGTGCCAGCTCACCACCTTGGGGGGGTGCAGATACGCAGTATTTT. Encoded protein: CASSPPWGGADTQYF.

The chain combines TRBV28 with TRBJ1-1; weak D call: TRBD1 (6 bases). CDR1 and CDR2 from the germline V gene are MDHEN and SYDVKM. The CDR3 is made up of 15 amino acids. V shed 4 bases and J shed 5 bases, with 17 bases lying between them. CDR3 bases: TGTGCCAGCAGTTCCCGGGGAGGGGGAGGTACTGAAGCTTTCTTT. Translated, it gives CASSSRGGGGTEAFF.

The J gene is TRBJ1-3, the V gene TRBV6-5, with TRBD1 matching over 11 bases. Germline loops: CDR1 MNHEY, CDR2 SVGAGI. The CDR3 runs to 15 residues. After removal of 5 bases from V and 4 bases from J, the junction contained 4 bases not matched to a gene. DNA of the CDR3: TGTGCCAGCAGTGGACAGGGGGCGAGGGGAAACACCATATATTTT. The encoded protein is CASSGQGARGNTIYF.

The V call is TRBV6-1, the J call TRBJ1-1; D call uncertain. Germline V CDR1 and CDR2: MNHNS, SASEGT. The CDR3 is 13 residues long. V lost 2 bases and J 9 bases, leaving 13 bases between the germline ends. DNA of the CDR3: TGTGCCAGCAGTGAATTCGAGGAGCAGAAAGCTTTCTTT. The encoded protein is CASSEFEEQKAFF.

The rearrangement joins TRBV2 to TRBJ1-2; TRBD1 matches 10 bases. CDR1 is SNHLY, CDR2 FYNNEI, per germline. V lost 11 bases and J lost 8; bases outside the gene matches: 14. The CDR3 loop spans 14 amino acids. CDR3 bases: TGTGCCGACAGCCTGGACAGGGGGGTTGGGGGCTACACCTTC. This gives the protein CADSLDRGVGGYTF.

V and J are TRBV15 and TRBJ1-3; 7 bases fit TRBD1. Germline V CDR1 and CDR2: LNHNV, YYDKDF (reference sequence). The junction had 5 bases not matched to a gene; V was cut back by 0 bases and J by 3 bases. The CDR3 loop spans 16 amino acids. The CDR3 region has the DNA TGTGCCACCAGCAGAGATAAGGGGGCGCTTGGAAACACCATATATTTT. It translates to CATSRDKGALGNTIYF.

The chain joins TRBV27 to TRBJ1-1; 8 nucleotides match TRBD1. Germline CDR1 and CDR2: MNHEY and SMNVEV (reference sequence). V lost 5 bases and J lost 4; bases outside the gene matches: 12. There are 16 residues in the CDR3. This CDR3 is CASSPSARGRATEAFF. The CDR3 region has the DNA TGTGCCAGCAGTCCGTCCGCCAGGGGGCGGGCCACTGAAGCTTTCTTT.

This chain's CDR3 is CASTSREGNTGELFF. DNA of the CDR3: TGTGCCAGCACCTCACGGGAGGGGAACACCGGGGAGCTGTTTTTT. The rearrangement uses TRBV11-2 and TRBJ2-2; 8 nucleotides match TRBD2. The length of the CDR3 is 15 residues. After removal of 7 bases from V and 1 base from J, the junction contained 5 bases not matched to a gene. Germline V gene data show CDR1 as SGHAT and CDR2 as FQNNGV.

The rearrangement links TRBV7-2 to TRBJ2-5; 12 positions match TRBD2. V dropped 0 bases and J dropped 4; count of bases not matched to a gene: 0. The CDR3 is 15 amino acids. Germline lookup yields CDR1 SGHTA and CDR2 FQGNSA. The CDR3 DNA is TGTGCCAGCAGCTTAGCACTAGCGGGGGGAGAGACCCAGTACTTC. Its translation is CASSLALAGGETQYF.

The CDR3 loop is CASSVGFGNTEAFF. CDR3 nucleotide sequence: TGTGCCAGCAGCGTAGGTTTCGGGAACACTGAAGCTTTCTTT. The chain uses TRBV9 and TRBJ1-1, with unresolved D. The V end lost 0 bases, the J end lost 1 base, and 7 bases lay between the germline ends. Germline-derived CDR1 and CDR2 are SGDLS and YYNGEE. This CDR3 is 14 amino acids long.

By proportion, this clone is medium-sized. The chain links TRBV5-1 to TRBJ2-3; TRBD2 matches at 16 bases. The J segment lost 4 bases and the V segment lost 5 bases, leaving 4 bases of the junction unmatched. Germline-derived CDR1 and CDR2 are SGHRS and YFSETQ. This CDR3 region has 16 residues. The CDR3 loop is CASRAGLAGGPDTQYF. The CDR3 nucleotides are TGCGCCAGCAGGGCGGGACTAGCGGGAGGGCCAGATACGCAGTATTTT.

CDR3 region: CASSRTGVAEAFF. CDR3 sequence (DNA): TGCGCCAGCAGTCGGACAGGGGTGGCTGAAGCTTTCTTT. The chain employs TRBV10-1 and TRBJ1-1, with 9 bases matching TRBD1. This CDR3 comprises 13 residues. Losses at the gene ends were 5 bases for V and 6 bases for J; bases not matched to a gene: 4. The germline V gene encodes CDR1 WNHNN and CDR2 SYGVQD (reference sequence).

The rearrangement uses TRBV9 and TRBJ2-1; TRBD1 agrees at 7 bases. The CDR3 length is 15 residues. Germline V gene sequence: CDR1 SGDLS, CDR2 YYNGEE. Trimming at V came to 3 bases and at J to 0 bases, leaving 3 bases not matched to a gene. CDR3: CASSADRFSYNEQFF. The CDR3 nucleotides read TGTGCCAGCAGCGCGGACAGGTTCTCCTACAATGAGCAGTTCTTC.

This chain links TRBV29-1 with TRBJ2-1, with D possibly TRBD2 on 5 matching bases. V was trimmed by 6 bases and J by 0 bases, leaving 9 bases between them. CDR1 SQVTM and CDR2 ANQGSEA come from the germline V gene. This CDR3 is built from 13 residues. CDR3 loop: CSVGSGSYNEQFF. CDR3 DNA: TGCAGCGTGGGGAGCGGCTCCTACAATGAGCAGTTCTTC.

The chain joins TRBV5-1 to TRBJ2-7, with 16 bases matching TRBD2. The CDR3 runs to 19 residues. Germline trimming cut 4 bases from V and 0 bases from J; bases unmatched to any gene: 10. Germline V CDR1 and CDR2: SGHRS, YFSETQ. The CDR3: CASSRDSGTSGRASYEQYF. The CDR3 region has the DNA TGCGCCAGCAGCCGTGACTCCGGGACTAGCGGGAGGGCCTCCTACGAGCAGTACTTC.

The chain uses TRBV19 and TRBJ2-7; D perhaps matches TRBD1 (6 bases). V dropped 5 bases and J dropped 2 bases, with 13 bases sitting between them. The CDR3 extends over 14 amino acids. CDR1 is LNHDA and CDR2 is SQIVND in the germline V gene (reference sequence). The CDR3 loop is CASSAGQPPYEQYF. In DNA form, the CDR3 reads TGTGCCAGTAGTGCAGGACAGCCGCCCTACGAGCAGTACTTC.